Listed here is a single T cell receptor beta chain. The sample originates from a study of control samples from healthy donors and cancer patients. Here immunoSEQ multiplex PCR was the method, and the copy in TCRdb shows in-frame clones only, minus some. The top ten clones hold 2% to 3% of a sample with about 120,000 clones, 93% of them seen once. The CDR3 is 11 residues long. The germline V gene encodes CDR1 MNHEY and CDR2 SVGAGI. The ends were cut back, 5 bases at V and 7 bases at J, with 8 bases in the middle. The material sequenced was blood. The TCR was taken from a young man in good health. This chain connects TRBV6-5 to TRBJ1-2, with D maybe TRBD1 (6 bases). CDR3 in amino acids: CASSNRAGYTF. CDR3 DNA sequence: TGTGCCAGCAGTAACAGGGCTGGCTACACCTTC.